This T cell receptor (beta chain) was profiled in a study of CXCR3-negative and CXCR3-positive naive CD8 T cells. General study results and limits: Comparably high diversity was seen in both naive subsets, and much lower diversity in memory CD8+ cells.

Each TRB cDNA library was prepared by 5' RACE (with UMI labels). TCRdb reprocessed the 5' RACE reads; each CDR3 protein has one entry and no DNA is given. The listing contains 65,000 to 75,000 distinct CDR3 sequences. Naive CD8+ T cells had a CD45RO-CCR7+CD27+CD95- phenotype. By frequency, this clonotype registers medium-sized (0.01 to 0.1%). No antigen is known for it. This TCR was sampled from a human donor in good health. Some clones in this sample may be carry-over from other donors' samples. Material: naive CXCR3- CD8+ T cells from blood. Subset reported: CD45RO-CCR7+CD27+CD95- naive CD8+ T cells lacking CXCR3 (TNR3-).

This CDR3 reads CASSLWGALNTEAFF. V is TRBV28 and J is TRBJ1-1. Per germline, CDR1 MDHEN and CDR2 SYDVKM. The CDR3 runs to 15 residues.